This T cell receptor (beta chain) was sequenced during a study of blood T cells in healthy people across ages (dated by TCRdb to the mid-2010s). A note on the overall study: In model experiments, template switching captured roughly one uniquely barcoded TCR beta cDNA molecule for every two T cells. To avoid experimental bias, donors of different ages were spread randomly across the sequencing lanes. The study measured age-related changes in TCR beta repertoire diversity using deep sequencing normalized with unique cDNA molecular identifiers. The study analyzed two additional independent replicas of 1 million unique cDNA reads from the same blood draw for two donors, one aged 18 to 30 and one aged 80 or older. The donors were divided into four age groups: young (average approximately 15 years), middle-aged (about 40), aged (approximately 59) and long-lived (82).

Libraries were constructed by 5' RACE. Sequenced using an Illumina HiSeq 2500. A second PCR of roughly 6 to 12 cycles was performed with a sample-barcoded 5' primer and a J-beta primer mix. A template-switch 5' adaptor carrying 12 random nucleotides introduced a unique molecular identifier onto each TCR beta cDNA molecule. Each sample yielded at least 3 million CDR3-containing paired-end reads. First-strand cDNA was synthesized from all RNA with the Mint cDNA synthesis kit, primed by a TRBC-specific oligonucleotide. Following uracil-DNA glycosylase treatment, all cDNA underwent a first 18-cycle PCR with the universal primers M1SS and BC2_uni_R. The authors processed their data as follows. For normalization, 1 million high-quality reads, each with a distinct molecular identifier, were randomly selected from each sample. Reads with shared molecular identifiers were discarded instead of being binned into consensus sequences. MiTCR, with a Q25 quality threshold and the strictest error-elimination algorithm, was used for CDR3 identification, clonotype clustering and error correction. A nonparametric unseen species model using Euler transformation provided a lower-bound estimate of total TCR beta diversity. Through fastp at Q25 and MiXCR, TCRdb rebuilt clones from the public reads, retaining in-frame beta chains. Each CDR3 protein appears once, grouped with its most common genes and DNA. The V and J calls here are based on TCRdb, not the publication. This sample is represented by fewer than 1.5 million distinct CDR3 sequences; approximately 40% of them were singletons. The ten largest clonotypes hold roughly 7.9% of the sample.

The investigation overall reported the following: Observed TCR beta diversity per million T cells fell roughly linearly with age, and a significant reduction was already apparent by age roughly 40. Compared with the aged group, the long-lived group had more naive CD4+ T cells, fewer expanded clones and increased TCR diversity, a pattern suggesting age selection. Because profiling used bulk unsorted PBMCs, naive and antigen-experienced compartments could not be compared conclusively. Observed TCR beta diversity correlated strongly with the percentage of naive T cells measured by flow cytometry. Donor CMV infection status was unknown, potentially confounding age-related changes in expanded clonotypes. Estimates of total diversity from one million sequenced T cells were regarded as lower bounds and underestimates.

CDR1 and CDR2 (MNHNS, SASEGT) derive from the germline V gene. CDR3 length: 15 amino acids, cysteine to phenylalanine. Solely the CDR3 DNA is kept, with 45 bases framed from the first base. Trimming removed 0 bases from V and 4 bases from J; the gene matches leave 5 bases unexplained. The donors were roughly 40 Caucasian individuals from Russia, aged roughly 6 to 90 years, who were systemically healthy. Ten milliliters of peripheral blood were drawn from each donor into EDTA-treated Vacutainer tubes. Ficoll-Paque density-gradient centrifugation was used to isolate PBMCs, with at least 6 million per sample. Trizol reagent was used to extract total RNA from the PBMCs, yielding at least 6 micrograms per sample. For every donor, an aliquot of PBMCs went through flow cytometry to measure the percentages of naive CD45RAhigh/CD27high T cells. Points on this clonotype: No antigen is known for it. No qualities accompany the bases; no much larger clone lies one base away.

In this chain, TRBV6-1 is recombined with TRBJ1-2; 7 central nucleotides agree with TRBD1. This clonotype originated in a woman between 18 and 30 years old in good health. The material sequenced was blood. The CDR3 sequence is CASSEATGYIYGYTF. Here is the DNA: TGTGCCAGCAGTGAAGCGACAGGGTATATCTATGGCTACACCTTC.